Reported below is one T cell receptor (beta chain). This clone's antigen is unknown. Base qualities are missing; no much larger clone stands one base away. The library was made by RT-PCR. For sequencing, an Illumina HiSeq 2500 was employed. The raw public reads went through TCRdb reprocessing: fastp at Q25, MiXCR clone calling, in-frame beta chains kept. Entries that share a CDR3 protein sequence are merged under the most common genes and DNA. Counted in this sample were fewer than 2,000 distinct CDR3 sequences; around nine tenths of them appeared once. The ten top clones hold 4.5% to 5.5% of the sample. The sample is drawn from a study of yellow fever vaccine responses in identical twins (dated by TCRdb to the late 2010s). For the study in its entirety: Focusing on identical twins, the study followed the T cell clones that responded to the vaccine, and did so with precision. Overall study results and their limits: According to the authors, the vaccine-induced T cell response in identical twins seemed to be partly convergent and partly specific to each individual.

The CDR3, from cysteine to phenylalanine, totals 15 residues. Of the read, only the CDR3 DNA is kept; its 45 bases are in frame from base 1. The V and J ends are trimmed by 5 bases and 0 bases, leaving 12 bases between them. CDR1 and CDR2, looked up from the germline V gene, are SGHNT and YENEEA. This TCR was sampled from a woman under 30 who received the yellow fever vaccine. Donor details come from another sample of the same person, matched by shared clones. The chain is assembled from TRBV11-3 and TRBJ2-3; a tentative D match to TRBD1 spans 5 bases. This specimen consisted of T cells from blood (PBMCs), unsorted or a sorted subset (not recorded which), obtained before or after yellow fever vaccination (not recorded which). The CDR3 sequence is CASSQRTGSTDTQYF. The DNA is TGTGCCAGCAGCCAACGTACAGGAAGCACAGATACGCAGTATTTT.